One sample yielded the 6 T cell receptor beta chains listed below, sequenced in a study of cytomegalovirus exposure and HLA in healthy donors. Primers: 60 Vbeta forward and 13 Jbeta reverse. Clones were read by immunoSEQ multiplex PCR, and TCRdb kept only the in-frame ones, dropping some. The sample contains about 160,000 clones, 82% of which appear only once. The source material was PBMCs. These TCRs come from a male donor in good health and CMV-seronegative.

This chain connects TRBV5-1 to TRBJ2-2; perhaps TRBD2 as D (6 bases). V lost 0 bases and J lost 2, with 11 bases in between. The CDR3 has 16 amino acids. CDR1 is SGHRS, CDR2 YFSETQ, per germline. CDR3 sequence: CASSLDGGDNTGELFF. In nucleotides, the CDR3 is TGCGCCAGCAGCTTGGACGGGGGTGATAACACCGGGGAGCTGTTTTTT.

The count of this clone is one. The chain couples TRBV19 to TRBJ1-5; 9 bases line up with TRBD1. The V gene end was trimmed by 10 bases and the J gene end by 0 bases; junction bases not matched to a gene: 7. Germline loops: CDR1 LNHDA, CDR2 SQIVND (reference sequence). This CDR3 spans 15 amino acids. The CDR3 is CATDRGTNSNQPQHF. The CDR3 region has the DNA TGTGCCACTGACAGGGGGACTAATAGCAATCAGCCCCAGCATTTT.

The rearrangement uses TRBV29-1 and TRBJ1-2, with TRBD1 matching over 10 bases. The germline V gene encodes CDR1 SQVTM and CDR2 ANQGSEA. This CDR3 spans 18 amino acids. J lost 4 bases, V lost 3 bases, and 17 bases had no gene match. Here the CDR3 reads CSVDIGRDRGNYGYGYTF. The CDR3 bases are TGCAGCGTTGACATTGGTCGGGACAGGGGTAATTACGGCTATGGCTACACCTTC.

The chain recombines TRBV5-1 with TRBJ2-2, with TRBD2 as a possible D gene (5 bases). The V gene lost 1 base and the J gene lost 7 bases, with 14 bases spanning the gap. Germline V gene lookup returns CDR1 SGHRS and CDR2 YFSETQ. The CDR3 loop spans 15 amino acids. DNA of the CDR3: TGCGCCAGCAGCTTGCGCACAACTAGGGACGGGGAGCTGTTTTTT. It is translated as CASSLRTTRDGELFF.

Comments on this clone: This same CDR3 is encoded by further DNA sequences in the sample. V gene TRBV11-3 combines with J gene TRBJ2-5; no definite D call. There are 12 residues in the CDR3. Germline-derived CDR1 and CDR2 are SGHNT and YENEEA. Trimming pared 0 bases from V and 4 bases from J, leaving 3 bases between. The CDR3 coding sequence is TGTGCCAGCAGCTTAGATCGAGAGACCCAGTACTTC. Protein product: CASSLDRETQYF. Combining the CDR3 with reference TRBV11-3 and TRBJ2-5 gives the whole variable domain EAGVVQSPRYKIIEKKQPVAFWCNPISGHNTLYWYLQNLGQGPELLIRYENEEAVDDSQLPKDRFSAERLKGVDSTLKIQPAELGDSAVYLCASSLDRETQYFGPGTRLLVL.

This sequence joins TRBV7-2 and TRBJ2-5; 10 positions agree with TRBD1. The J segment lost 2 bases and the V segment lost 5 bases, leaving 5 bases of the junction unmatched. Germline-derived CDR1 and CDR2 are SGHTA and FQGNSA. CDR3 length equals 15 residues. This CDR3 is CASSPGTGVQETQYF. CDR3 nucleotides: TGTGCCAGCAGCCCAGGGACAGGGGTACAAGAGACCCAGTACTTC.